Presented here are 29 T cell receptor beta chains from one specimen sequenced in a study of neurological immune-mediated disorders. This sample's time point: longitudinal time-point 3. One entry per CDR3 protein results from TCRdb running MiXCR on the 5' RACE reads. This sample has about 45,000 distinct CDR3 sequences, with about 13% found just once. The sequenced sample was PBMCs. These receptors came from a man aged 25 to 40 in good health.

This clonotype appeared many times. J is TRBJ1-6 and V is TRBV5-1; the D is unclear. Germline-derived CDR1 and CDR2 are SGHRS and YFSETQ. The V gene lost 0 bases and the J gene lost 5 bases, with 6 bases spanning the gap. The CDR3 spans 14 residues. This CDR3 reads CASSLGLNNSPLHF. CDR3 bases: TGCGCCAGCAGCTTGGGGCTGAATAATTCACCCCTCCACTTT. Filled out from reference TRBV5-1 and TRBJ1-6, the complete variable domain reads KAGVTQTPRYLIKTRGQQVTLSCSPISGHRSVSWYQQTPGQGLQFLFEYFSETQRNKGNFPGRFSGRQFSNSRSEMNVSTLELGDSALYLCASSLGLNNSPLHFGNGTRLTVT.

The V gene is TRBV20-1, the J gene TRBJ2-7; 12 bases fit TRBD2. V was pared by 5 bases and J by 0 bases, with 5 bases of the junction left unmatched. CDR3 size: 15 residues. The V gene's germline CDR1 is DFQATT and CDR2 SNEGSKA (reference sequence). The CDR3 sequence: CSAPTSGRFSYEQYF. CDR3 in DNA: TGCAGTGCTCCTACTAGCGGGAGGTTCTCCTACGAGCAGTACTTC.

This clonotype showed up just a few times. V gene TRBV19 combines with J gene TRBJ2-7; 8 nucleotides line up with TRBD1. Germline loops: CDR1 LNHDA, CDR2 SQIVND (reference sequence). J gave up 2 bases and V 2 bases, and 2 bases lay outside the gene matches. CDR3 length: 14 amino acids. CDR3 region: CASSIQGAPYEQYF. CDR3 DNA sequence: TGTGCCAGTAGTATACAGGGGGCGCCCTACGAGCAGTACTTC.

The sample holds many counts of this clonotype. The CDR3 DNA is TGTGCCAGCAGCCTCTCTGGAAACACCATATATTTT. Amino acid sequence: CASSLSGNTIYF. This chain joins TRBV7-2 and TRBJ1-3; D is unclear. CDR1 and CDR2 (germline): SGHTA, FQGNSA. The CDR3 sequence is 12 residues long. V was trimmed by 5 bases and J by 0 bases, leaving 2 bases between them.

This clonotype showed up many times. The chain combines TRBV7-9 with TRBJ2-2; tentatively, D is TRBD1 (5 bases). The CDR3 consists of 14 residues. Trimming stripped 5 bases from V and 6 bases from J, with 13 bases between. Germline values: CDR1 SEHNR, CDR2 FQNEAQ (reference sequence). Here the CDR3 DNA reads TGTGCCAGCAGCCGATTTCAGGGCGCCGGGGAGCTGTTTTTT. It translates to CASSRFQGAGELFF.

This clonotype has more than one count but fewer than ten. V usage is TRBV5-1 and J usage is TRBJ2-7; D might be TRBD2 (6 bases). Germline CDR1 is SGHRS and CDR2 is YFSETQ. The length of the CDR3 is 16 residues. V lost 6 bases and J 12 bases, leaving 31 bases between the germline ends. CDR3 in amino acids: CASTAWEGTSSYESYF. CDR3 DNA: TGCGCCAGCACCGCTTGGGAAGGGACTTCCAGCTACGAGTCGTACTTC.

Comment on this clonotype: A much bigger clone sits one base away, suggesting this may be a read error. The V and J genes are TRBV15 and TRBJ1-1; D call uncertain. CDR1 and CDR2 (germline): LNHNV, YYDKDF (reference sequence). The CDR3 loop spans 14 amino acids. In nucleotides, the CDR3 is TGTGTCACCAGCGCGAGGAAAGGCAACACTGAAGCTTTCTTT. Its protein is CVTSARKGNTEAFF.

This clonotype has at least ten counts. The genes are TRBV20-1 and TRBJ1-6; tentative D call: TRBD1 (5 bases). CDR3 length: 13 residues. Germline V gene data show CDR1 as DFQATT and CDR2 as SNEGSKA (reference sequence). V lost 7 bases to trimming and J lost 7 bases, with 14 bases between them. For the CDR3, the DNA is TGCAGTGGGCGGGACTTCGGCAATTCACCCCTCCACTTT. Translated, it gives CSGRDFGNSPLHF.

The chain couples TRBV24-1 to TRBJ2-3; 11 bases align to TRBD2. V gave up 4 bases and J gave up 2 bases; unmatched junction bases: 7. Looked up from germline, CDR1 is KGHDR and CDR2 is SFDVKD. The CDR3 runs to 17 residues. The CDR3 DNA is TGTGCCACCAGTGAACTCGGGACTAGCGGAATCACAGATACGCAGTATTTT. It codes for CATSELGTSGITDTQYF.

A few counts support this clonotype. The chain links TRBV5-1 to TRBJ2-2; 10 nucleotides align to TRBD1. The V gene end was trimmed by 1 base and the J gene end by 7 bases; junction bases not matched to a gene: 7. This CDR3 comprises 16 residues. In germline, CDR1 is SGHRS, CDR2 YFSETQ. The CDR3, as DNA: TGCGCCAGCAGCTTGCCGACAGGGGGCATTGGCGGGGAGCTGTTTTTT. Translating gives CASSLPTGGIGGELFF.

In its sample, this clonotype was seen many times. The chain employs TRBV5-1 and TRBJ2-2; D unresolved. Trimming stripped 2 bases from V and 3 bases from J, with 17 bases between. Germline CDR1 reads SGHRS; CDR2 reads YFSETQ. This CDR3 contains 17 residues. This chain's CDR3 is CASSFPFSGLYTGELFF. CDR3 DNA: TGCGCCAGCAGCTTCCCGTTCTCCGGTCTGTACACCGGGGAGCTGTTTTTT.

There are many counts of this clonotype. The rearrangement links TRBV27 to TRBJ2-3; 8 bases agree with TRBD1. The CDR3 is 16 amino acids. Losses at the gene ends were 5 bases for V and 2 bases for J; bases not matched to a gene: 9. Germline lookup yields CDR1 MNHEY and CDR2 SMNVEV (reference sequence). The CDR3 bases are TGTGCCAGCAGTCCGGGGACAGGTCCTTTCACAGATACGCAGTATTTT. The encoded protein is CASSPGTGPFTDTQYF.

This clonotype was picked up many times. V usage is TRBV28 and J usage is TRBJ2-1, with unresolved D. The ends were cut back, 3 bases at V and 7 bases at J, with 13 bases in the middle. Germline V gene sequence: CDR1 MDHEN, CDR2 SYDVKM. The CDR3 consists of 14 residues. The CDR3 sequence: CASSFLQQRNEQFF. CDR3 bases: TGTGCCAGCAGTTTTTTACAACAGAGAAATGAGCAGTTCTTC.

This clonotype was detected ten times or more. J is TRBJ2-7 and V is TRBV28; perhaps TRBD2 as D (7 bases). Trimming cost V 1 base and J 7 bases, with 14 bases left between them. The CDR3 extends over 14 amino acids. Looked up from germline, CDR1 is MDHEN and CDR2 is SYDVKM. CDR3 in DNA: TGTGCCAGCAGTTTATTGGGAGGGGGAGGAGAGCAGTACTTC. Translation: CASSLLGGGGEQYF.

In this sample, this clonotype turned up many times. V is TRBV5-1 and J is TRBJ2-1; unclear D gene. The CDR3 spans 12 residues. Looked up from germline, CDR1 is SGHRS and CDR2 is YFSETQ. V was clipped by 7 bases and J by 5 bases, with 10 bases between them. CDR3 in DNA: TGCGCCAGCCGCGTTACTAACAATGAGCAGTTCTTC. Its translation: CASRVTNNEQFF.

This clonotype has ten or more counts. The chain combines TRBV11-2 with TRBJ1-1; a possible D gene is TRBD1 (5 bases). Germline V CDR1 and CDR2: SGHAT, FQNNGV. The CDR3 has 17 amino acids. The V gene lost 1 base and the J gene lost 0 bases, with 15 bases spanning the gap. CDR3 amino acids: CASSLGLLGQMNTEAFF. The CDR3, as DNA: TGTGCCAGCAGCTTAGGACTACTGGGGCAAATGAACACTGAAGCTTTCTTT.

At least ten counts were recorded for this clonotype. The chain couples TRBV7-2 to TRBJ2-5; possibly TRBD1 for D (6 bases). Germline loops: CDR1 SGHTA, CDR2 FQGNSA. The CDR3 length is 14 residues. The V and J ends lost 2 bases and 4 bases respectively, with 11 bases between them. The CDR3 DNA reads TGTGCCAGCAGCTTAACAGGGTGGGGAGAGACCCAGTACTTC. This translates into CASSLTGWGETQYF.

This clonotype was recorded many times. This chain uses TRBV20-1 with TRBJ2-1, with TRBD2 identical over 8 bases. This CDR3 has 16 residues. J lost 0 bases, V lost 3 bases, and 7 bases had no gene match. Germline V lookup: CDR1 DFQATT, CDR2 SNEGSKA (reference sequence). Written as DNA, the CDR3 is TGCAGTGCTAGCAGCGGGAGCCCTCGCTCCTACAATGAGCAGTTCTTC. Its translation: CSASSGSPRSYNEQFF.

This clonotype was seen at least ten times. This chain joins TRBV28 and TRBJ2-7, with 10 bases lining up with TRBD2. The CDR3 is 16 amino acids. V lost 5 bases, J lost 3 bases, and 10 bases stayed unmatched. Germline assignment: CDR1 MDHEN and CDR2 SYDVKM. Written as DNA, the CDR3 is TGTGCCAGCAGTGCACCGGGACTAGCGTTAAACTACGAGCAGTACTTC. Translating it yields CASSAPGLALNYEQYF.

This clonotype has ten or more counts. The V gene is TRBV3-1, the J gene TRBJ2-1; TRBD2 agrees at 13 bases. The length of the CDR3 is 14 residues. J gave up 12 bases and V 6 bases, and 8 bases lay outside the gene matches. Germline V gene sequence: CDR1 LGHDT, CDR2 YNNKEL (reference sequence). The CDR3 region is CASRRTSGGYRQFF. DNA of the CDR3: TGTGCCAGCAGGCGGACTAGCGGGGGTTATCGGCAGTTCTTC.

This clonotype has ten or more counts. This chain links TRBV9 with TRBJ2-3, with a possible D match to TRBD2 (5 bases). The V end was cut by 4 bases, the J end by 4 bases, with 10 bases between. This CDR3 is built from 13 residues. The germline V gene has CDR1 SGDLS and CDR2 YYNGEE. The CDR3 region has the DNA TGTGCCAGCAGCAGGAGCGGTGCAGATACGCAGTATTTT. It translates to CASSRSGADTQYF.

This clonotype was picked up many times. CDR3 DNA: TGTGCCAGCAGTAAAGGGGGGGCGAGCACTGAAGCTTTCTTT. It yields the protein CASSKGGASTEAFF. The chain links TRBV27 to TRBJ1-1; D perhaps matches TRBD1 (6 bases). The CDR3 extends over 14 amino acids. In germline, CDR1 is MNHEY, CDR2 SMNVEV (reference sequence). V was trimmed by 5 bases and J by 4 bases, leaving 14 bases between them.

The rearrangement uses TRBV7-6 and TRBJ2-7, with a weak D call TRBD2 (7 bases). CDR1 SGHVS and CDR2 FNYEAQ come from the germline V gene. This CDR3 has 16 residues. Trimming took 1 base from V and 4 from J, leaving 17 bases between them. Here the CDR3 DNA reads TGTGCCAGCAGCTTAGACATGCGGGGGCTTTCATACGAGCAGTACTTC. The encoded protein is CASSLDMRGLSYEQYF.

This clonotype was counted at least ten times. The chain employs TRBV6-5 and TRBJ2-5, with TRBD1 matching over 9 bases. J lost 5 bases, V lost 5 bases, and 6 bases had no gene match. CDR3 length equals 14 residues. Germline V lookup: CDR1 MNHEY, CDR2 SVGAGI. CDR3 bases: TGTGCCAGCAGTCGGACAGGGGCCGGGGAGACCCAGTACTTC. Protein: CASSRTGAGETQYF.

This clonotype was counted many times. The CDR3 sequence is CSARYGASGNTGELFF. As DNA, the CDR3 is TGCAGTGCTAGATACGGAGCGTCCGGGAACACCGGGGAGCTGTTTTTT. This sequence joins TRBV20-1 and TRBJ2-2; D not resolved. Trimming removed 2 bases from V and 1 base from J, with 14 bases in between. Germline CDR1 reads DFQATT; CDR2 reads SNEGSKA (reference sequence). The CDR3 covers 16 residues.

This clonotype was counted at least ten times. This sequence joins TRBV11-2 and TRBJ2-2; 9 nucleotides agree with TRBD1. Germline V gives CDR1 SGHAT, CDR2 FQNNGV. V shed 5 bases, J shed 6 bases, and the junction held 4 bases outside the gene matches. CDR3 length: 14 residues. CDR3 sequence (DNA): TGTGCCAGCAGCCTTGGACAGGGGTCCGGGGAGCTGTTTTTT. Its protein product is CASSLGQGSGELFF. Supplemented by reference TRBV11-2 and TRBJ2-2, the full variable domain reads EAGVAQSPRYKIIEKRQSVAFWCNPISGHATLYWYQQILGQGPKLLIQFQNNGVVDDSQLPKDRFSAERLKGVDSTLKIQPAKLEDSAVYLCASSLGQGSGELFFGEGSRLTVL.

This clonotype was seen at least ten times. The chain joins TRBV20-1 to TRBJ1-1; the D gene is possibly TRBD1 (5 bases). This CDR3 region has 15 residues. V dropped 1 base and J dropped 2 bases, with 14 bases sitting between them. The germline V gene has CDR1 DFQATT and CDR2 SNEGSKA (reference sequence). The CDR3 reads CSARGPGGYNTEAFF. In DNA, the CDR3 is TGCAGTGCTAGAGGCCCCGGGGGGTACAACACTGAAGCTTTCTTT.

This clonotype was counted at least ten times. The chain links TRBV5-1 to TRBJ2-5, with D tentatively TRBD2 (5 bases). Germline V gene data show CDR1 as SGHRS and CDR2 as YFSETQ. The CDR3 extends over 15 amino acids. V lost 5 bases and J lost 4, with 18 bases in between. The CDR3 coding sequence is TGCGCCAGCAGATTCTACGGGGTCGAGGGAGAGACCCAGTACTTC. Translated: CASRFYGVEGETQYF.

This clonotype was seen ten or more times. This chain links TRBV5-1 with TRBJ2-5; D is uncertain. Germline CDR1 and CDR2: SGHRS and YFSETQ. The V end lost 0 bases, the J end lost 5 bases, and 8 bases lay between the germline ends. The CDR3 extends over 13 amino acids. DNA of the CDR3: TGCGCCAGCAGCTTGGAGAACGCGGAGACCCAGTACTTC. This sequence encodes CASSLENAETQYF.